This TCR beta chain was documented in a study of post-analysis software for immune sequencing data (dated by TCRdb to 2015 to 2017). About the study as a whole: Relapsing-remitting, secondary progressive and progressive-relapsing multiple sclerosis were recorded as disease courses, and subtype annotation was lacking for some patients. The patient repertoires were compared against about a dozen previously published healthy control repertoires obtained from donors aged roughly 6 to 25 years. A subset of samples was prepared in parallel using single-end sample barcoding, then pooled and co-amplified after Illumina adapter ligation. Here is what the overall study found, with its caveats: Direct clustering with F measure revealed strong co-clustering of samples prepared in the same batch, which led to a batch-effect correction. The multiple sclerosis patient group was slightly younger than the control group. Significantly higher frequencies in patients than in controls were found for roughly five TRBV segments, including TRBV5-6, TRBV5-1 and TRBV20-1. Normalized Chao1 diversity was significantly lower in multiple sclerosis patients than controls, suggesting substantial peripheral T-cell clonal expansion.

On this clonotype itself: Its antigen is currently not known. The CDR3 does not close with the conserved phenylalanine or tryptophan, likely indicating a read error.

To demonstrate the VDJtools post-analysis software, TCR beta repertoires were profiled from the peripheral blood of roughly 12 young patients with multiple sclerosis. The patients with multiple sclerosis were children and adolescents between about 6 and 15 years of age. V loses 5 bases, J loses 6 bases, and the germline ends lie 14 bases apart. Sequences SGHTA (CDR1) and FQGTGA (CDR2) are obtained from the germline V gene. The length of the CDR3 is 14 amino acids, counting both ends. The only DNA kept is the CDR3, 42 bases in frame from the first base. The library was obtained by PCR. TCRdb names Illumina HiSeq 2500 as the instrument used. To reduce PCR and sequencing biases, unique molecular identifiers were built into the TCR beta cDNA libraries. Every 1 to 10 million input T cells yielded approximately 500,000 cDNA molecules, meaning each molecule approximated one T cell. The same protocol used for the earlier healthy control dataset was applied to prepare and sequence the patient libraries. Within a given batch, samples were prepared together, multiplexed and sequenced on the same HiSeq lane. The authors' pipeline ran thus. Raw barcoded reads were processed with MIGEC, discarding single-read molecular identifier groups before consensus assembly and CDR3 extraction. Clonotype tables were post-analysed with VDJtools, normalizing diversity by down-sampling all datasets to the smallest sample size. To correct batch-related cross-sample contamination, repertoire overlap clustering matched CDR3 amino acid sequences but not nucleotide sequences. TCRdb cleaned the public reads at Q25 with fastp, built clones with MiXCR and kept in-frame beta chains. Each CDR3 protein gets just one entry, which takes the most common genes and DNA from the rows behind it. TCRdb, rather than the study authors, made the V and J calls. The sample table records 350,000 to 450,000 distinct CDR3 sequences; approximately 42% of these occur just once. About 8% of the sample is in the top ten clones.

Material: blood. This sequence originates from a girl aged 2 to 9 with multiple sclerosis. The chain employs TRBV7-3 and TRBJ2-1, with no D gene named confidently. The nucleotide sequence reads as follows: TGTGCCAGCAGCCCAACGGGCAGGACCAATGAGCAGTTCGTC. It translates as CASSPTGRTNEQFV.